This T cell receptor (beta chain) was recorded in a study of blood T cell repertoires in COVID-19. This table comes from immunoSEQ multiplex PCR, and its TCRdb copy is limited to in-frame clones, with some not included. The sample has some 50,000 clones; around 87% are singletons. Germline CDR1 ENHRY, CDR2 SYGVKD. Trimming took 3 bases from V and 5 from J; bases not matched to a gene: 6. The CDR3 loop spans 16 amino acids. The sequenced material came from peripheral blood. The receptor was isolated from a man aged 50 to 59 with acute or convalescent COVID-19. The genes are TRBV10-3 and TRBJ2-7; TRBD2 agrees at 14 bases. CDR3 residues: CAISDGTSGRKNEQYF. CDR3 bases: TGTGCCATCAGTGACGGGACTAGCGGGAGAAAAAACGAGCAGTACTTC.